This T cell receptor beta chain was identified in a study of blood T cells in healthy people across ages. The use of a sample-barcoded 5' primer and a J-beta primer mix characterized a second PCR of roughly 6 to 12 cycles. Every cDNA was tagged by a template-switch adaptor with 12 random nucleotides. MiXCR, applied by TCRdb to the 5' RACE reads, yields one record per CDR3 protein. Here the sample spans 1.5 million or so distinct CDR3 sequences, under 55% being singletons. Trimming cost V 1 base and J 2 bases, with 12 bases left between them. The CDR3 runs 15 residues. Germline CDR1 reads MNHEY; CDR2 reads SMNVEV (reference sequence).

The chain is built from TRBV27 and TRBJ2-7; D gene ambiguous. The specimen was blood. The sequence was collected from a woman under 30 in good health. The CDR3 loop reads CASSLYPDGTYEQYF. The DNA of the CDR3 is TGTGCCAGCAGTTTATACCCGGACGGAACCTACGAGCAGTACTTC.